The 9 T cell receptor beta chains below come from one sample, sequenced in a study of CD8+CD57+ T cells in acquired aplastic anemia. CDR3 and TCR beta VDJ profiling relied on genomic DNA as the template. From the reads, TCRdb called clonotypes with MiXCR, one entry per CDR3 protein. The table lists some 130,000 distinct CDR3 sequences, around 50% of them singletons. Sequencing input: sorted CD4+, CD8+, or CD8+CD57+ T cells (not recorded which) from PBMCs. These receptors all stem from a human donor in good health, serving as a control.

The DNA for the CDR3 is TGTGCCACCTGCGGGCCAAAAGGGTTCTTC. It yields the protein CATCGPKGFF. The gene calls are TRBV24-1 and TRBJ2-1; D perhaps matches TRBD2 (5 bases). CDR3 length equals 10 residues. V gave up 9 bases and J gave up 15 bases, with 14 bases separating them. Germline CDR1 KGHDR, CDR2 SFDVKD.

The rearrangement joins TRBV7-2 to TRBJ1-6; D perhaps matches TRBD1 (6 bases). Per germline, CDR1 SGHTA and CDR2 FQGNSA. The ends were cut back, 0 bases at V and 7 bases at J, with 13 bases in the middle. The CDR3 extends over 16 amino acids. The CDR3 loop reads CASSLARGQGNSPLHF. The DNA for the CDR3 is TGTGCCAGCAGCTTAGCGCGAGGGCAGGGGAATTCACCCCTCCACTTT.

The chain uses TRBV25-1 and TRBJ2-7; D is possibly TRBD1 (6 bases). V shed 3 bases and J shed 0 bases, with 15 bases lying between them. The CDR3 sequence is 16 residues long. Germline CDR1 MGHDK, CDR2 SYGVNS. CDR3 loop: CASSDPGQTTSYEQYF. The CDR3 nucleotides are TGTGCCAGCAGTGACCCCGGACAGACGACCTCCTACGAGCAGTACTTC.

This clonotype was observed once. This CDR3 is missing its conserved last phenylalanine or tryptophan, likely due to a read error. The DNA is omitted, as the CDR3 cannot be located on it reliably, and the CDR3 follows TCRdb's listing. The chain couples TRBV3-1 to TRBJ2-1; the table's D gene call, TRBD1, was not cross checked with the DNA. The CDR3 numbers 13 amino acids, ends counted. The germline gives CDR1 LGHDT, CDR2 YNNKEL (reference sequence). The CDR3 spells CASSPTGYGEQSS.

This clonotype was seen ten or more times. The chain recombines TRBV28 with TRBJ2-7; a weak D match, TRBD1 (7 bases). Germline-derived CDR1 and CDR2 are MDHEN and SYDVKM. This CDR3 has 14 amino acids. V lost 5 bases to trimming and J lost 4 bases, with 15 bases between them. CDR3 sequence (DNA): TGTGCCAGCAGTCCTGAGACAGGGAGGTACGAGCAGTACTTC. Protein sequence: CASSPETGRYEQYF.

This clonotype was seen many times. The V and J genes are TRBV12-5 and TRBJ2-7; D remains ambiguous. The germline V gene has CDR1 LGHNT and CDR2 FRNRAP. This CDR3 region has 11 residues. V shed 3 bases and J shed 3 bases, with 3 bases lying between them. The CDR3 DNA reads as TGTGCTAGTGGTTTTAGCTACGAGCAGTACTTC. Its protein is CASGFSYEQYF.

This clonotype was picked up many times. The V call is TRBV5-1, the J call TRBJ2-3; D possibly matches TRBD1 or TRBD2 (5 bases each). This CDR3 spans 19 amino acids. The V gene's germline CDR1 is SGHRS and CDR2 YFSETQ. V dropped 4 bases and J dropped 0 bases, with 24 bases sitting between them. CDR3 coding DNA: TGCGCCAGCAGCGCTAGAGAGGGGAGCTTTAGAGATAGCACAGATACGCAGTATTTT. It codes for CASSAREGSFRDSTDTQYF.

This clonotype occurred many times. The rearrangement links TRBV12-3 or TRBV12-4 to TRBJ1-1, with D maybe TRBD1 (6 bases). Trimming shortened V by 2 bases and J by 6 bases, and 19 bases separated the two germline ends. The CDR3 loop spans 16 amino acids. The CDR3 loop is CASSLSPSAGGPEAFF. The CDR3 nucleotides are TGTGCCAGCAGTTTATCTCCGTCGGCGGGGGGCCCTGAAGCTTTCTTT.

The chain combines TRBV20-1 with TRBJ2-3; TRBD1 might be the D (6 bases). Trimming took off 5 bases at V and 6 bases at J, with 15 bases between the two ends. CDR1 and CDR2 (germline): DFQATT, SNEGSKA (reference sequence). The CDR3 extends over 13 amino acids. The CDR3 DNA reads as TGCAGTGCTGGGACAATTGCAGGGGATACGCAGTATTTT. This encodes CSAGTIAGDTQYF.